This T cell receptor (beta chain) is from a study of response to subunit inactivated influenza vaccine. TCRdb re-derived calls from the RT-PCR reads in MiXCR, one entry per CDR3 protein. The table has about 500,000 distinct CDR3 sequences, 16% seen once. This clonotype was observed many times. The antigen is unknown. The study, taken as a whole, reports: Every seasonal influenza vaccination brings in few new T cells, the authors suggested.

V was pared by 4 bases and J by 6 bases, with 17 bases between. Germline assignment: CDR1 SGHKS and CDR2 YYEKEE (reference sequence). This CDR3 has 15 amino acids. The chain couples TRBV5-5 to TRBJ2-4; D is perhaps TRBD1 (5 bases). The clonotype was recovered from a man between 50 and 70 years old who received an inactivated influenza vaccine. The sample consisted of CD4+ T cells sorted from PBMCs, taken about 24 months after vaccination. Here the CDR3 DNA reads TGTGCCAGCAGCCCGGTCCAGGGTAGGGGAAACATTCAGTACTTC. As protein: CASSPVQGRGNIQYF.